This T cell receptor (beta chain) was found in a study of blood T cell repertoires in COVID-19. In the study overall: The origin of the acute and convalescent COVID-19 samples was the United States, Italy and Spain.

Measured with immunoSEQ multiplex PCR; TCRdb has only the in-frame clones, and not every one. Here the sample spans some 220,000 clones, less than 90% being singletons. For this clone: Other DNA sequences in the sample encode the same CDR3.

Germline CDR1 SGHRS, CDR2 YFSETQ. V was pared by 0 bases and J by 4 bases, with 9 bases between. CDR3 size: 14 residues. Input material: PBMCs or T cells enriched from blood (not recorded which). The chain employs TRBV5-1 and TRBJ2-3; D is possibly TRBD2 (6 bases). This sequence was found in a woman in her fifties or sixties in a cohort exposed to, infected with or recovered from COVID-19 (not recorded which). CDR3 sequence: CASSLGSGADTQYF. The CDR3 coding sequence is TGCGCCAGCAGCTTGGGGTCGGGGGCAGATACGCAGTATTTT.